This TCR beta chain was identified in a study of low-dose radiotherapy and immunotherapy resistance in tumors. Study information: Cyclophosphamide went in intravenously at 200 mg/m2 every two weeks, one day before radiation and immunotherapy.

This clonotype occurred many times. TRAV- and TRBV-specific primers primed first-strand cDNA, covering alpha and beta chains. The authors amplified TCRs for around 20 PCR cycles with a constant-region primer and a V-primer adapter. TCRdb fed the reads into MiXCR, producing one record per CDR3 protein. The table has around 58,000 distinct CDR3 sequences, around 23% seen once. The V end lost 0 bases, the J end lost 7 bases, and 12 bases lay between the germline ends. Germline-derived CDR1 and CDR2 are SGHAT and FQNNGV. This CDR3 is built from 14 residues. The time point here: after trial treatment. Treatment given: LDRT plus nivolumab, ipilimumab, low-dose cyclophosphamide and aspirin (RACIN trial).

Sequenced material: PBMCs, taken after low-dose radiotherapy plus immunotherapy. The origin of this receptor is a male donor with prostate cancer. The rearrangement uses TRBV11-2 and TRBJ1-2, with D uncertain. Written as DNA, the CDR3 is TGTGCCAGCAGCTTAGATCCGTTCACAAGTGGCTACACCTTC. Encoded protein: CASSLDPFTSGYTF.